The next 6 T cell receptor beta chains were all read from a single sample in a study of beta chain features in type 1 diabetes. The study reverse transcribed the entire isolated RNA, so it sequenced expressed TCRB transcripts. Measured with immunoSEQ multiplex PCR; TCRdb has only the in-frame clones, and not every one. The repertoire holds about 260,000 clones, with around 21% as singletons. Regarding the study as a whole: TCRB CDR3s from Type 1 diabetes patients were moderately but significantly shorter in all four CD4+ subsets.

These receptors have no identified antigens. The sequenced sample consisted of naive CD4+ T cells from blood. These receptors were collected from a woman between 40 and 55 years old with type 1 diabetes.

This clone has only a few counts. The conserved phenylalanine or tryptophan normally closing the CDR3 is absent here, so this likely arose from a read error. It is unclear where the CDR3 begins or ends on the DNA, so no DNA is shown, and the CDR3 is as TCRdb lists it. The V call is TRBV6-6, the J call TRBJ1-2; TRBD1 is the table's D call, not checked against the DNA. The CDR3 is 13 amino acids in total, end residues counted. The germline V gene has CDR1 MNHNY and CDR2 SVGAGI (reference sequence). The CDR3 is CASSFSNGQECPL.

V and J are TRBV10-3 and TRBJ2-2, with a tentative D call TRBD1 (5 bases). Germline values: CDR1 ENHRY, CDR2 SYGVKD. V was shortened by 6 bases and J by 3 bases, with 11 bases between the two germline ends. CDR3 length: 14 amino acids. CDR3 in DNA: TGTGCCATCAGGGGGCGCGAGGACACCGGGGAGCTGTTTTTT. Translated, it gives CAIRGREDTGELFF.

This clone was seen a handful of times. The chain uses TRBV7-2 and TRBJ1-5; D perhaps matches TRBD1 (5 bases). CDR1 is SGHTA and CDR2 is FQGNSA in the germline V gene. The V end lost 5 bases, the J end lost 7 bases, and 15 bases lay between the germline ends. The CDR3 has 14 amino acids. CDR3 amino acids: CASSPQGTWQPQHF. CDR3 in DNA: TGTGCCAGCAGCCCCCAGGGTACCTGGCAGCCCCAGCATTTT.

The chain is built from TRBV11-2 and TRBJ1-3, with 8 bases identical to TRBD1. CDR3 length: 16 amino acids. CDR1 is SGHAT and CDR2 is FQNNGV in the germline V gene. The J segment lost 1 base and the V segment lost 3 bases, leaving 5 bases of the junction unmatched. CDR3 DNA: TGTGCCAGCAGCTTCCGACAGGGGAGGTCTGGAAACACCATATATTTT. Its protein product is CASSFRQGRSGNTIYF.

The chain recombines TRBV5-4 with TRBJ2-6; TRBD1 agrees at 9 bases. V dropped 5 bases and J dropped 1; count of bases not matched to a gene: 4. CDR1 SGHNT and CDR2 YYREEE come from the germline V gene (reference sequence). The CDR3 sequence is 16 residues long. The CDR3 protein is CASRTGGSSGANVLTF. CDR3 nucleotides: TGTGCCAGCAGGACAGGGGGGAGTTCTGGGGCCAACGTCCTGACTTTC.

This rearrangement joins TRBV15 to TRBJ2-2; D uncertain. CDR3 length: 15 amino acids. Trimming shortened V by 0 bases and J by 4 bases, and 9 bases separated the two germline ends. Germline values: CDR1 LNHNV, CDR2 YYDKDF (reference sequence). Here the CDR3 DNA reads TGTGCCACCAGCAGAGAACAGTTCCTCACCGGGGAGCTGTTTTTT. It is translated as CATSREQFLTGELFF.